This TCR beta chain was sequenced in a study of OX40 agonist ivuxolimab in advanced cancers. Study results and limitations: Expanded clones belonging to CD8+ T cells outnumbered, on average, those of CD4+.

This clone was seen a few times. Its antigen is unidentified. Profiling relied on immunoSEQ multiplex PCR, and the TCRdb table lists in-frame clones only, not all of them. The sample lists 50,000 to 65,000 clones; less than 85% were seen once. V lost 4 bases and J lost 5, with 14 bases in between. The CDR3 consists of 13 residues. Looked up from germline, CDR1 is SQVTM and CDR2 is ANQGSEA. Sequenced material: CD4+ or CD8+ T cells sorted from blood, taken in a trial of the OX40 agonist ivuxolimab. This sequence was found in an adult with an advanced solid tumor such as melanoma, head and neck, liver or kidney cancer. V gene TRBV29-1 combines with J gene TRBJ1-1; D is undetermined. The CDR3 DNA sequence: TGCAGCGTTGCCCAATCGGGGAGAACTGAAGCTTTCTTT. Encoded protein: CSVAQSGRTEAFF.